This T cell receptor (beta chain) emerged from a study of blood T cell repertoires in COVID-19. Study background: Both acute and convalescent COVID-19 samples were obtained from the United States, Italy and Spain. The analysed material was cDNA or gDNA that came from T cells, B-cell-depleted T cells, or PBMCs.

This clone was observed once. The CDR3 consists of 19 residues. As handled by the study authors: Amplification of reference gene primers provided the estimated nucleated cell counts. Here immunoSEQ multiplex PCR was the method, and the copy in TCRdb shows in-frame clones only, minus some. From that table come the V and J calls and clone size; the DNA was used to work out D and trimming. The table has over 110,000 clones, around 84% seen once. The rearrangement links TRBV21-1 to TRBJ2-5; the D call TRBD2 from the table was never checked on the DNA. TRBV21-1 is a listed pseudogene. Sequenced input: peripheral blood. The sequence was obtained from a man aged 60 to 75 with active or convalescent COVID-19. The CDR3 sequence: CASSKGGSQRERHQETQYF. The CDR3 nucleotides are TGTGCCAGCAGCAAAGGGGGAAGCCAGCGGGAGAGGCACCAAGAGACCCAGTACTTC.